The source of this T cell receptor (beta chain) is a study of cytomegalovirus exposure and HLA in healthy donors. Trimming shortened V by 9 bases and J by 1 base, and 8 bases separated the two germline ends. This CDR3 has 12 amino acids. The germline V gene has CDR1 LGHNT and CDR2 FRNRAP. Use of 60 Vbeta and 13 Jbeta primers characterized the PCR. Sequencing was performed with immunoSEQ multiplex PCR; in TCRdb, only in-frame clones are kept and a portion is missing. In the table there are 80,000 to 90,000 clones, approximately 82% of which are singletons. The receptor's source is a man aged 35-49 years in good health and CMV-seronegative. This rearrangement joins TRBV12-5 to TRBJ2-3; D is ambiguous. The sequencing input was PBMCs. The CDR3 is CARRNGTDTQYF. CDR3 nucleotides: TGTGCTAGGAGGAACGGCACAGATACGCAGTATTTT.